The 6 T cell receptor beta chains reported below all come from one sample, sequenced in a study of blood T cell repertoires in COVID-19. Measured with immunoSEQ multiplex PCR; TCRdb has only the in-frame clones, and not every one. The data hold 95,000 to 100,000 clones, with 65% to 90% observed a single time. Sequenced input: peripheral blood. The receptor set was obtained from a man older than 75 with acute or convalescent COVID-19.

The chain carries TRBV28 and TRBJ2-7; 8 positions match TRBD2. This CDR3 comprises 13 residues. After removal of 11 bases from V and 0 bases from J, the junction contained 6 bases not matched to a gene. Germline V gives CDR1 MDHEN, CDR2 SYDVKM. CDR3 loop: CASLLAGSYEQYF. Here the CDR3 DNA reads TGTGCCTCACTCCTAGCGGGCTCCTACGAGCAGTACTTC.

This clone was observed a single time. CDR3 nucleotide sequence: TGTGCCAGCAGCCTAGGACAGGGTTGGGGTGAGCAGTTCTTC. Encoded protein: CASSLGQGWGEQFF. The chain is built from TRBV5-4 and TRBJ2-1; 8 bases fit TRBD1. The CDR3 is 14 amino acids. CDR1 is SGHNT, CDR2 YYREEE, per germline (reference sequence). V was clipped by 4 bases and J by 9 bases; unmatched bases: 9.

This chain joins TRBV27 and TRBJ1-5; no firm D call. The V end lost 6 bases, the J end lost 6 bases, and 15 bases lay between the germline ends. Germline V CDR1 and CDR2: MNHEY, SMNVEV (reference sequence). This CDR3 comprises 14 residues. The CDR3 here is CASSRDQAGQPQHF. The CDR3 DNA is TGTGCCAGCAGCCGGGATCAAGCGGGTCAGCCCCAGCATTTT.

The chain is built from TRBV11-3 and TRBJ2-7; 9 nucleotides agree with TRBD2. The germline V gene encodes CDR1 SGHNT and CDR2 YENEEA. The CDR3 loop spans 16 amino acids. V shed 2 bases and J 3 bases; nucleotides not matched to a gene: 8. The CDR3 DNA reads as TGTGCCAGCAGCTTACACGACTCTAGCGGGAACTACGAGCAGTACTTC. This encodes CASSLHDSSGNYEQYF.

The chain is built from TRBV7-6 and TRBJ1-2; 10 nucleotides match TRBD1. The CDR3 runs to 14 residues. Germline lookup yields CDR1 SGHVS and CDR2 FNYEAQ. Unmatched junction bases numbered 4, after V lost 1 base and J lost 8 bases. The CDR3 nucleotides are TGTGCCAGCAGCTTAGTAGGACAGGGGGAAGGCTACACCTTC. It yields the protein CASSLVGQGEGYTF.

The rearrangement links TRBV6-6 to TRBJ1-2; D not resolved. Between the trimmed V and J ends, which lost 2 bases and 4 bases, there was a span of 8 bases. In germline, CDR1 is MNHNY, CDR2 SVGAGI (reference sequence). The CDR3 sequence is 13 residues long. CDR3 DNA sequence: TGTGCCAGCAGTTACGGCGGTTCCTATGGCTACACCTTC. It is translated as CASSYGGSYGYTF.